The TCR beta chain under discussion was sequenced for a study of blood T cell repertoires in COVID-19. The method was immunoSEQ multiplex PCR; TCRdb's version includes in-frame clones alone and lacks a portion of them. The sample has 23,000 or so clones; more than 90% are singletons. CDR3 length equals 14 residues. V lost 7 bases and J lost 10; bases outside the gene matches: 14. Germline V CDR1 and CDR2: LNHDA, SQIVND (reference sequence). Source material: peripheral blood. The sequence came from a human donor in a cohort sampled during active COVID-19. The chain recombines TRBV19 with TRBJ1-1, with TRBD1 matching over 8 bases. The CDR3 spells CASIRTGRELIAFF. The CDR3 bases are TGTGCCAGTATCCGGACAGGGCGCGAGCTTATAGCTTTCTTT.